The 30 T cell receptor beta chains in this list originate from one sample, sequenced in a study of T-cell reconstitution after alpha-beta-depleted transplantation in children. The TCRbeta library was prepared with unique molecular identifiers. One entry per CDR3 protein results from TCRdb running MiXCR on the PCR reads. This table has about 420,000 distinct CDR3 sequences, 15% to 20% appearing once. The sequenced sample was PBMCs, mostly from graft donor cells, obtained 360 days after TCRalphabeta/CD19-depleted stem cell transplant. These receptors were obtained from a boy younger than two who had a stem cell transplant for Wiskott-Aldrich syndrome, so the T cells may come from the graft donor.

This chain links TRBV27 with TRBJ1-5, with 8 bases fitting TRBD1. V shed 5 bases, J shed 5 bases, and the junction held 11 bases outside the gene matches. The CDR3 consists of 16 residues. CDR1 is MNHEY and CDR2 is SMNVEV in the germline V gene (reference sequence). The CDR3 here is CASSPSPGGGYQPQHF. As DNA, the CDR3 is TGTGCCAGCAGTCCCTCCCCAGGGGGCGGGTATCAGCCCCAGCATTTT.

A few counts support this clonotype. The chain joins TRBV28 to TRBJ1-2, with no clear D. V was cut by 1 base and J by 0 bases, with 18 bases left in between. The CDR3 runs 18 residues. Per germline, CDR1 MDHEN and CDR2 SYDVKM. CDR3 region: CASSLFVGRLFTNYGYTF. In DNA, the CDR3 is TGTGCCAGCAGTTTATTTGTCGGACGGCTGTTTACTAACTATGGCTACACCTTC.

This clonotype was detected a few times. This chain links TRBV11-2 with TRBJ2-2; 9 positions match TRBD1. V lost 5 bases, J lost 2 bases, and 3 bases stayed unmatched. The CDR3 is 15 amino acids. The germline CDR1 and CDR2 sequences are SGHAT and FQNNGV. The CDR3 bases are TGTGCCAGCAGCGACAGGGGGACAAACACCGGGGAGCTGTTTTTT. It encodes CASSDRGTNTGELFF.

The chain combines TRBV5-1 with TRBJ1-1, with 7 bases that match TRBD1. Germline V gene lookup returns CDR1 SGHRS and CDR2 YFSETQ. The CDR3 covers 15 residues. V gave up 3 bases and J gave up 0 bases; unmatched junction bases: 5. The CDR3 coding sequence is TGCGCCAGCAGCTCTCGGGGACAGTTGAACACTGAAGCTTTCTTT. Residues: CASSSRGQLNTEAFF.

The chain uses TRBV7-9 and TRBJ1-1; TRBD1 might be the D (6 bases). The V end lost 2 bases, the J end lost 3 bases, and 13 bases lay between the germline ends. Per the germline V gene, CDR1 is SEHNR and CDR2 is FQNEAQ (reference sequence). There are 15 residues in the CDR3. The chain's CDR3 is CASSLPGARDTEAFF. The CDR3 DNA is TGTGCCAGCAGCTTACCAGGGGCGCGAGACACTGAAGCTTTCTTT.

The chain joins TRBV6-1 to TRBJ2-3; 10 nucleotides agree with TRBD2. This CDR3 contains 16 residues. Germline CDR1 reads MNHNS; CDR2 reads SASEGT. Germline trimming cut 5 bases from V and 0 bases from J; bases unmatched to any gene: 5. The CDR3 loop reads CASSKLAGLSTDTQYF. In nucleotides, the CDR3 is TGTGCCAGCAGTAAACTAGCGGGACTTAGCACAGATACGCAGTATTTT.

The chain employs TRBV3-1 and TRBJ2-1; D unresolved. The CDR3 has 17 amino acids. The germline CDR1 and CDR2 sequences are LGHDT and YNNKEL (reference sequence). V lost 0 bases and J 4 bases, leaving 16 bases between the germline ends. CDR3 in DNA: TGTGCCAGCAGCCAAGACGCCGCGCCAAGGTGGTACAATGAGCAGTTCTTC. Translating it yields CASSQDAAPRWYNEQFF.

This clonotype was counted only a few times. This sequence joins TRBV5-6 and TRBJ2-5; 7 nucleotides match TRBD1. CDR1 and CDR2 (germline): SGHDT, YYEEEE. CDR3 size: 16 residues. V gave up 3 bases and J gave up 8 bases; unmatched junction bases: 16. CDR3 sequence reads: CASSSLRDRPPGTQYF. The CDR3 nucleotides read TGTGCCAGCAGCTCATTACGGGACAGACCTCCGGGTACCCAGTACTTC.

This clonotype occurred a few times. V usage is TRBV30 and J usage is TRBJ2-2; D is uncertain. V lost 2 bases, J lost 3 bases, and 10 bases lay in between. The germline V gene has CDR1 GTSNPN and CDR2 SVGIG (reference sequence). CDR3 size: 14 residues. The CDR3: CAWSREIYTGELFF. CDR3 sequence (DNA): TGTGCCTGGAGTCGTGAGATATACACCGGGGAGCTGTTTTTT.

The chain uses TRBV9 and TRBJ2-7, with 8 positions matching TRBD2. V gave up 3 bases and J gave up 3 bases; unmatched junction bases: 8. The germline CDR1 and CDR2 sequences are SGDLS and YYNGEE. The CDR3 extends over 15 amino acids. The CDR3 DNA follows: TGTGCCAGCAGCGCGGGCGGGGGGTTTGGCTACGAGCAGTACTTC. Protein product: CASSAGGGFGYEQYF.

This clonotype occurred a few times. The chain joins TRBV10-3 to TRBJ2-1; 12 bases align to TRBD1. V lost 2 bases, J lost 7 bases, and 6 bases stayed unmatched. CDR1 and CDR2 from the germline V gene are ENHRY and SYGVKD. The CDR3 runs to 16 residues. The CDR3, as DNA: TGTGCCATCAGTGAGGGCCGGGACAGGGGGCAAAATGAGCAGTTCTTC. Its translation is CAISEGRDRGQNEQFF.

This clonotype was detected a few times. This CDR3 reads CASSRGQGNEQFF. For the CDR3, the DNA is TGTGCCAGCAGTAGGGGACAGGGGAATGAGCAGTTCTTC. The V and J genes are TRBV6-2 or TRBV6-3 and TRBJ2-1; 10 bases agree with TRBD1. This CDR3 contains 13 residues. Germline V gene sequence: CDR1 MNHEY, CDR2 SVGEGT. V lost 5 bases to trimming and J lost 7 bases; unmatched junction nucleotides: 2.

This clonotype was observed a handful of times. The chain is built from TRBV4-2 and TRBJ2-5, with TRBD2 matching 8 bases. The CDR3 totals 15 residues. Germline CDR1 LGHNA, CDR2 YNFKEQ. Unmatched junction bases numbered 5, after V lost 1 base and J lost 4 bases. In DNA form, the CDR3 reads TGTGCCAGCAGCCAAGCCGGGGGGGCGGGAGAGACCCAGTACTTC. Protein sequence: CASSQAGGAGETQYF.

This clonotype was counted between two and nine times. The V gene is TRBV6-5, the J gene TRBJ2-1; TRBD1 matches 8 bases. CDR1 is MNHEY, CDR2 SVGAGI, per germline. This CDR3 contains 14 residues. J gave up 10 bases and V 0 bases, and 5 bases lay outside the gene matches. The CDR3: CASSYSPGGREQFF. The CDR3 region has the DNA TGTGCCAGCAGTTACTCCCCAGGGGGCAGGGAGCAGTTCTTC.

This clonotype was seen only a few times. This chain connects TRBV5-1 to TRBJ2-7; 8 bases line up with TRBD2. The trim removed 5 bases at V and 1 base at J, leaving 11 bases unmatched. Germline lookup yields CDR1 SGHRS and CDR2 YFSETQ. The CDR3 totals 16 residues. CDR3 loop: CASRSQAGAGSYEQYF. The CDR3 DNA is TGCGCCAGCAGGTCCCAAGCGGGAGCCGGTTCCTACGAGCAGTACTTC. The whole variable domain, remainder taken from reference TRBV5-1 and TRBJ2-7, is KAGVTQTPRYLIKTRGQQVTLSCSPISGHRSVSWYQQTPGQGLQFLFEYFSETQRNKGNFPGRFSGRQFSNSRSEMNVSTLELGDSALYLCASRSQAGAGSYEQYFGPGTRLTVT.

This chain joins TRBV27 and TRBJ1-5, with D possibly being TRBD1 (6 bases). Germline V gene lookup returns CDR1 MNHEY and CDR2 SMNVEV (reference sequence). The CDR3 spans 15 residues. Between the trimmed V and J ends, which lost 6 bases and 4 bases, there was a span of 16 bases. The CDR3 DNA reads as TGTGCCAGCAGCTCCCGGGACAAACTAAATCAGCCCCAGCATTTT. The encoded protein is CASSSRDKLNQPQHF.

The CDR3 nucleotides are TGTGCCAGCATCAGTGCTCCTAATGAAAAACTGTTTTTT. This translates into CASISAPNEKLFF. The rearrangement uses TRBV2 and TRBJ1-4, with D hard to call. CDR1 SNHLY and CDR2 FYNNEI come from the germline V gene. CDR3 size: 13 residues. Deletions cut 7 bases from V and 3 bases from J, with 9 bases between. Full variable domain (outside the CDR3, taken from reference TRBV2 and TRBJ1-4): EPEVTQTPSHQVTQMGQEVILRCVPISNHLYFYWYRQILGQKVEFLVSFYNNEISEKSEIFDDQFSVERPDGSNFTLKIRSTKLEDSAMYFCASISAPNEKLFFGSGTQLSVL.

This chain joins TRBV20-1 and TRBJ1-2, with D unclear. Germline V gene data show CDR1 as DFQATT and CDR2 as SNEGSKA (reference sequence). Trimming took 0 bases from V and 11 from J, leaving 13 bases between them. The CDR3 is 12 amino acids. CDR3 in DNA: TGCAGTGCTAGAGATTGGGAGGGCGGGTACACCTTC. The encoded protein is CSARDWEGGYTF.

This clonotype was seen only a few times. The CDR3 spells CASSFGLSYTDTQYF. The CDR3 DNA follows: TGCGCCAGCAGCTTCGGACTATCCTACACAGATACGCAGTATTTT. V usage is TRBV5-1 and J usage is TRBJ2-3; tentatively, D is TRBD2 (6 bases). The CDR3 totals 15 residues. V was cut by 2 bases and J by 2 bases, with 12 bases left in between. Germline CDR1 is SGHRS and CDR2 is YFSETQ. The full variable domain, with the rest looked up from reference TRBV5-1 and TRBJ2-3, is KAGVTQTPRYLIKTRGQQVTLSCSPISGHRSVSWYQQTPGQGLQFLFEYFSETQRNKGNFPGRFSGRQFSNSRSEMNVSTLELGDSALYLCASSFGLSYTDTQYFGPGTRLTVL.

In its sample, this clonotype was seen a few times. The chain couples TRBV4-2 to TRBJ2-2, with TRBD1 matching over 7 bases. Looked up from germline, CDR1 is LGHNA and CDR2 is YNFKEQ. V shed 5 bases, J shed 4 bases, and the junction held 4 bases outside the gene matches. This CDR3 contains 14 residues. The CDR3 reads CASSYRGTTGELFF. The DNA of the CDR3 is TGTGCCAGCAGCTACAGGGGTACCACCGGGGAGCTGTTTTTT.

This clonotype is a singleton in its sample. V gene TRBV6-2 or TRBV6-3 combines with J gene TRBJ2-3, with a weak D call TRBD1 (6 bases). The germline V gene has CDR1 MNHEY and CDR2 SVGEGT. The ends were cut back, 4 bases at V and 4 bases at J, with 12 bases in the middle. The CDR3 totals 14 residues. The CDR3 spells CASSSHRDPDTQYF. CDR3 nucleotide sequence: TGTGCCAGCAGTTCACACAGGGACCCAGATACGCAGTATTTT.

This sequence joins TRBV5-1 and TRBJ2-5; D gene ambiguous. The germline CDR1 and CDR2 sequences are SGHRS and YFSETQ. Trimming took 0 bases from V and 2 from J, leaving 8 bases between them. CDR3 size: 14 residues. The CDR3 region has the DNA TGCGCCAGCAGCTTGGCCGAGCTTCAAGAGACCCAGTACTTC. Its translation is CASSLAELQETQYF.

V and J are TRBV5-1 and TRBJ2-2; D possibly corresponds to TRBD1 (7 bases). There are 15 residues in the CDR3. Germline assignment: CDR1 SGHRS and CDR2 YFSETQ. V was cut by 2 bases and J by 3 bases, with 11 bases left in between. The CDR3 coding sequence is TGCGCCAGCAGCTTCTCCAGGGGGGACACCGGGGAGCTGTTTTTT. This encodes CASSFSRGDTGELFF. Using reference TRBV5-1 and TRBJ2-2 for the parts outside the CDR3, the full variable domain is KAGVTQTPRYLIKTRGQQVTLSCSPISGHRSVSWYQQTPGQGLQFLFEYFSETQRNKGNFPGRFSGRQFSNSRSEMNVSTLELGDSALYLCASSFSRGDTGELFFGEGSRLTVL.

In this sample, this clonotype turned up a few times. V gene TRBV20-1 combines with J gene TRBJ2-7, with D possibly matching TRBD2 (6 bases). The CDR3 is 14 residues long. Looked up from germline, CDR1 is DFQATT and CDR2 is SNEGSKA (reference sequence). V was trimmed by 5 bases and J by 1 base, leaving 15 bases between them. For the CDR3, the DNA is TGCAGTGCTGAGACTAGACCCTTATCCTACGAGCAGTACTTC. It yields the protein CSAETRPLSYEQYF.

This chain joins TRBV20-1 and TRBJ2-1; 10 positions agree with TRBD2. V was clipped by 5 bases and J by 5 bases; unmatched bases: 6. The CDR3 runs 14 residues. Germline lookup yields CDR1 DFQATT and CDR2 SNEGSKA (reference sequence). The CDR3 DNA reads TGCAGTGCTTTAAGCGGGAGGGGGAACAATGAGCAGTTCTTC. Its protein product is CSALSGRGNNEQFF.

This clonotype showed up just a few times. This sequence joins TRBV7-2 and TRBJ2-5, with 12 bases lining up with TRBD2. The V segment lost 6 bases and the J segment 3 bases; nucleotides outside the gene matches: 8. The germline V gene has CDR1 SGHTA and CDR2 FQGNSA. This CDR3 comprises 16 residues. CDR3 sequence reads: CASRSGTSGPKETQYF. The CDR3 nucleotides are TGTGCCAGCAGGTCCGGGACTAGCGGGCCTAAAGAGACCCAGTACTTC.

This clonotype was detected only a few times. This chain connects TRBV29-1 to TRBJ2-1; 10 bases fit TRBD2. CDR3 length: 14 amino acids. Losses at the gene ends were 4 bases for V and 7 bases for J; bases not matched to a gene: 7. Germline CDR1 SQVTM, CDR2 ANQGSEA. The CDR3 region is CSVAGLAGANEQFF. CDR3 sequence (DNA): TGCAGCGTTGCTGGCCTAGCGGGAGCAAATGAGCAGTTCTTC.

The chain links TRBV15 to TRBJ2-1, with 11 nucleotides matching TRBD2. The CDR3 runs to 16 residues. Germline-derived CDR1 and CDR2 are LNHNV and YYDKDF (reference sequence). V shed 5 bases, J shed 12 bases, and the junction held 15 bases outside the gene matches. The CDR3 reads CATSGLGLAGGRGQFF. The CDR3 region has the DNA TGTGCCACCAGCGGATTGGGGCTAGCGGGAGGTAGGGGGCAGTTCTTC.

CDR3 protein: CASRRTDEAFF. CDR3 DNA: TGTGCCAGCAGAAGGACAGATGAAGCTTTCTTT. V gene TRBV12-3 or TRBV12-4 combines with J gene TRBJ1-1; possible D gene TRBD1, 6 bases. V was trimmed by 6 bases and J by 7 bases, leaving 9 bases between them. This CDR3 spans 11 amino acids.

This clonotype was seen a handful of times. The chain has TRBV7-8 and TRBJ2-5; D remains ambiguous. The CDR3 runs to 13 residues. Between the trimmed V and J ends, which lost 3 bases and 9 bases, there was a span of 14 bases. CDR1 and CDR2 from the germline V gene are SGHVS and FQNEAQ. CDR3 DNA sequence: TGTGCCAGCAGCTTTGACTCAGGAGACCCCCAGTACTTC. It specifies CASSFDSGDPQYF.